This entry lists 19 T cell receptor beta chains sequenced from one sample in a study of OX40 agonist ivuxolimab in advanced cancers. Profiled with immunoSEQ multiplex PCR; TCRdb holds only in-frame clones, not every one. The table lists tens of thousands of clones, 70% to 90% of them singletons. The sample in question was CD4+ or CD8+ T cells sorted from blood, obtained in a trial of the OX40 agonist ivuxolimab. The source is an adult with an advanced solid tumor such as melanoma, head and neck, liver or kidney cancer.

This chain links TRBV18 with TRBJ2-3; possibly TRBD2 for D (5 bases). The germline V and J ends were trimmed by 6 bases and 4 bases, with 11 bases remaining between them. Looked up from germline, CDR1 is KGHSH and CDR2 is LQKENI. The CDR3 loop spans 13 amino acids. The CDR3 protein is CASSPTRSDTQYF. DNA of the CDR3: TGTGCCAGCTCTCCTACTAGGTCAGATACGCAGTATTTT.

CDR3 protein: CAWEVLSSYNEQFF. DNA for the CDR3: TGTGCCTGGGAGGTCCTGAGCTCCTACAATGAGCAGTTCTTC. The chain joins TRBV30 to TRBJ2-1; no reliable D call. Germline V gene sequence: CDR1 GTSNPN, CDR2 SVGIG (reference sequence). CDR3 size: 14 residues. With 5 bases removed from V and 0 bases from J, the gap between germline ends came to 11 bases.

This clone was picked up a small number of times. V gene TRBV7-9 combines with J gene TRBJ1-5; unclear D gene. Germline-derived CDR1 and CDR2 are SEHNR and FQNEAQ (reference sequence). The length of the CDR3 is 16 residues. V was pared by 1 base and J by 0 bases, with 10 bases between. CDR3 loop: CASSLGVGGSNQPQHF. CDR3 coding DNA: TGTGCCAGCAGCTTAGGGGTTGGTGGTAGCAATCAGCCCCAGCATTTT.

This clone was seen more than once but under ten times. The rearrangement links TRBV19 to TRBJ1-2; D perhaps matches TRBD1 (6 bases). The CDR3 covers 15 residues. Trimming stripped 3 bases from V and 0 bases from J, with 11 bases between. CDR1 and CDR2 (germline): LNHDA, SQIVND (reference sequence). The CDR3 here is CASSMSGAANYGYTF. In DNA form, the CDR3 reads TGTGCCAGTAGTATGTCAGGGGCGGCTAACTATGGCTACACCTTC.

This chain links TRBV15 with TRBJ2-3; 7 nucleotides match TRBD1. With 6 bases clipped from V and 4 bases from J, the junction kept 10 bases outside the gene matches. Germline V gene data show CDR1 as LNHNV and CDR2 as YYDKDF (reference sequence). This CDR3 is 15 amino acids long. CDR3 nucleotide sequence: TGTGCCACCAGTGTTAGGGGGCGCGGATCAGATACGCAGTATTTT. The encoded protein is CATSVRGRGSDTQYF.

A few counts support this clone. The chain uses TRBV21-1 and TRBJ2-3; TRBD2, as called in the table, went unchecked against the DNA. TRBV21-1 corresponds to a pseudogene. This CDR3 spans 13 amino acids. The CDR3 DNA reads as TGTGCCAGCAGCAAAGGCGTTACAGATACGCAGTATTTT. This sequence encodes CASSKGVTDTQYF.

The CDR3: CASSLTSGTLGRNEQYF. The CDR3 DNA reads TGTGCCAGCAGCTTAACTAGCGGAACCCTAGGGCGCAACGAGCAGTACTTC. This chain connects TRBV7-2 to TRBJ2-7; 8 nucleotides agree with TRBD2. After removal of 2 bases from V and 5 bases from J, the junction contained 14 bases not matched to a gene. The CDR3 spans 17 residues. Germline V gene sequence: CDR1 SGHTA, CDR2 FQGNSA.

This clone was observed once. The chain combines TRBV11-3 with TRBJ2-3, with 8 bases fitting TRBD2. The junction had 4 bases not matched to a gene; V was cut back by 1 base and J by 4 bases. The CDR3 is 15 residues long. Germline V gene lookup returns CDR1 SGHNT and CDR2 YENEEA. The DNA of the CDR3 is TGTGCCAGCAGCTTAGGGACTAGCCCCCCAGATACGCAGTATTTT. Its translation is CASSLGTSPPDTQYF.

This clone was observed a handful of times. CDR3 region: CASGQGWNTIYF. DNA for the CDR3: TGTGCTAGTGGCCAGGGATGGAACACCATATATTTT. This chain joins TRBV12-5 and TRBJ1-3, with D perhaps matching TRBD1 (5 bases). The germline V gene encodes CDR1 LGHNT and CDR2 FRNRAP. V lost 6 bases and J lost 7, with 10 bases in between. The CDR3 covers 12 residues.

This clone was observed a few times. The chain joins TRBV5-6 to TRBJ2-6; D unresolved. Germline CDR1 and CDR2: SGHDT and YYEEEE. This CDR3 has 14 amino acids. With 0 bases removed from V and 1 base from J, the gap between germline ends came to 2 bases. The CDR3 sequence is CASSLVSGANVLTF. The CDR3 coding sequence is TGTGCCAGCAGCTTGGTATCTGGGGCCAACGTCCTGACTTTC. The full variable domain, with the rest looked up from reference TRBV5-6 and TRBJ2-6, is DAGVTQSPTHLIKTRGQQVTLRCSPKSGHDTVSWYQQALGQGPQFIFQYYEEEERQRGNFPDRFSGHQFPNYSSELNVNALLLGDSALYLCASSLVSGANVLTFGAGSRLTVL.

This chain joins TRBV2 and TRBJ1-3; D is uncertain. Trimming cost V 11 bases and J 0 bases, with 11 bases left between them. Germline loops: CDR1 SNHLY, CDR2 FYNNEI. This CDR3 spans 13 amino acids. The CDR3 nucleotides are TGTGCCTCTAAGGAGGACTCTGGAAACACCATATATTTT. Translated: CASKEDSGNTIYF.

This chain links TRBV7-8 with TRBJ2-7; D not certain. Germline lookup yields CDR1 SGHVS and CDR2 FQNEAQ. The CDR3 is 12 amino acids. Trimming pared 1 base from V and 5 bases from J, leaving 6 bases between. The CDR3 loop is CASSLVANEQYF. The CDR3 DNA follows: TGTGCCAGCAGCTTAGTTGCAAACGAGCAGTACTTC. The entire variable domain, with the rest obtained from reference TRBV7-8 and TRBJ2-7, is as follows: GAGVSQSPRYKVAKRGQDVALRCDPISGHVSLFWYQQALGQGPEFLTYFQNEAQLDKSGLPSDRFFAERPEGSVSTLKIQRTQQEDSAVYLCASSLVANEQYFGPGTRLTVT.

This clone has a single count. V gene TRBV7-8 combines with J gene TRBJ1-1, with 7 bases identical to TRBD1. CDR1 and CDR2 (germline): SGHVS, FQNEAQ. The junction had 7 bases not matched to a gene; V was cut back by 2 bases and J by 1 base. The CDR3 contains 16 residues. The CDR3 protein is CASSLIARGRNTEAFF. The CDR3 DNA is TGTGCCAGCAGCTTAATAGCGAGGGGGCGGAACACTGAAGCTTTCTTT.

V usage is TRBV11-1 and J usage is TRBJ2-1; D uncertain. This CDR3 contains 14 residues. In germline, CDR1 is SGHAT, CDR2 FQDESV (reference sequence). The V gene lost 2 bases and the J gene lost 1 base, with 6 bases spanning the gap. The DNA of the CDR3 is TGTGCCAGCAGCTTACTCGTGTCCTACAATGAGCAGTTCTTC. It translates to CASSLLVSYNEQFF.

The gene calls are TRBV12-2 and TRBJ1-2. TRBV12-2 is a known pseudogene. This CDR3 is built from 16 residues. In DNA form, the CDR3 reads TGTGCAAGTCGCTTCACGGGGGTAGGGTTAAGCTATGGCTACACCTTC. The encoded protein is CASRFTGVGLSYGYTF.

The chain combines TRBV5-1 with TRBJ2-1, with 11 bases fitting TRBD2. After removal of 3 bases from V and 4 bases from J, the junction contained 3 bases not matched to a gene. This CDR3 region has 15 residues. CDR1 is SGHRS and CDR2 is YFSETQ in the germline V gene. The DNA for the CDR3 is TGCGCCAGCAGCTCTCGACTAGCGGGATACAATGAGCAGTTCTTC. Translating it yields CASSSRLAGYNEQFF.

This clone has only a few counts. V and J are TRBV12-5 and TRBJ2-3; D may be TRBD1 or TRBD2 (5 bases each). V was clipped by 0 bases and J by 2 bases, with 18 bases between them. The CDR3 length is 18 residues. The germline gives CDR1 LGHNT, CDR2 FRNRAP. The CDR3 bases are TGTGCTAGTGGTTTGGTACTGGGTGGGGGAGCTAACACAGATACGCAGTATTTT. Encoded protein: CASGLVLGGGANTDTQYF.

The CDR3 nucleotides read TGTGCCAGCAGCTGGGGGTACTATGGCTACACCTTC. Amino acid sequence: CASSWGYYGYTF. This chain joins TRBV6-1 and TRBJ1-2, with D tentatively TRBD1 (5 bases). This CDR3 comprises 12 residues. Germline V CDR1 and CDR2: MNHNS, SASEGT. Trimming removed 6 bases at V and 3 bases at J, with 8 bases between.

The V call is TRBV27, the J call TRBJ1-1, with a possible D match to TRBD1 (5 bases). The CDR3 is 13 residues long. Germline values: CDR1 MNHEY, CDR2 SMNVEV (reference sequence). V lost 8 bases to trimming and J lost 5 bases, with 15 bases between them. The CDR3: CASCTWGETEAFF. In DNA form, the CDR3 reads TGTGCCAGCTGCACCTGGGGCGAAACTGAAGCTTTCTTT.